A single T cell receptor (beta chain) is shown here with its context. Its antigen is undetermined. Patients were excluded for uncontrolled infection, other autoimmune disease, pregnancy or lactation. Together with thyroid ultrasound, orbital computed tomography, serum thyroxine and TRAb, clinical symptoms were used for diagnoses. V shed 4 bases, J shed 14 bases, and the junction held 6 bases outside the gene matches. The germline gives CDR1 SGHTA, CDR2 FQGNSA. The CDR3 consists of 14 residues. These data are taken from a study of T cells in Graves' hyperthyroidism and ophthalmopathy. RNA transcripts yielded amplified TCR beta CDR3 regions. When the TCR CDR3 underwent first-round RT-PCR, the HTBI primer set was used. TCRdb redid the calling of the multiplex PCR reads with MiXCR, one entry per CDR3 protein. This sample has under 400,000 distinct CDR3 sequences, with under 25% found just once. General study points: Blood samples included most of the expanded thyroid clonotypes exceeding 0.001. Model-based prediction identified ophthalmopathy a median about 7 months prior to its onset.

The V call is TRBV7-2, the J call TRBJ2-1, with 15 positions matching TRBD2. Sequences were obtained from blood. This sequence originates from a woman between 45 and 65 years old with Graves' hyperthyroidism. This CDR3 is CASSSGLAGGQEFF. The DNA for the CDR3 is TGTGCCAGCAGCTCTGGACTAGCGGGAGGGCAGGAGTTCTTC.